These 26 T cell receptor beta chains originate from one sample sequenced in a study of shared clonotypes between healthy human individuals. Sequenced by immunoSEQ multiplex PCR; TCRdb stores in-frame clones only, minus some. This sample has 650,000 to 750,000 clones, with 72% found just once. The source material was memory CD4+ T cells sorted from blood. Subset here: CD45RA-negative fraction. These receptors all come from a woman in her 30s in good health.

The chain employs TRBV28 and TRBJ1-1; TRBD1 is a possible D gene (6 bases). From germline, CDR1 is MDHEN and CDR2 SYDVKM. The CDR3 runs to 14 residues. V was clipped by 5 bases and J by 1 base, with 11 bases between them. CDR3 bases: TGTGCCAGCAGTGCAGGACAGACGAACACTGAAGCTTTCTTT. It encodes CASSAGQTNTEAFF.

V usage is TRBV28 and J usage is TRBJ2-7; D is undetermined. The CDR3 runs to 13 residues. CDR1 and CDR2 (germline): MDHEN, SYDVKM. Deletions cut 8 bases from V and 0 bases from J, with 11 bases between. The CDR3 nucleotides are TGTGCCAGCTCCGAGGCCCCCTCCTACGAGCAGTACTTC. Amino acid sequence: CASSEAPSYEQYF. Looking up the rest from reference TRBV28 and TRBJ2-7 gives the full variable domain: DVKVTQSSRYLVKRTGEKVFLECVQDMDHENMFWYRQDPGLGLRLIYFSYDVKMKEKGDIPEGYSVSREKKERFSLILESASTNQTSMYLCASSEAPSYEQYFGPGTRLTVT.

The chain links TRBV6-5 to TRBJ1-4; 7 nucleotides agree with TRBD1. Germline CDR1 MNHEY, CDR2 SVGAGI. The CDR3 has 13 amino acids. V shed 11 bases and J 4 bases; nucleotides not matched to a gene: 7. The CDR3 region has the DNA TGTGCCGCCGCGGGACAGATTAATGAAAAACTGTTTTTT. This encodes CAAAGQINEKLFF.

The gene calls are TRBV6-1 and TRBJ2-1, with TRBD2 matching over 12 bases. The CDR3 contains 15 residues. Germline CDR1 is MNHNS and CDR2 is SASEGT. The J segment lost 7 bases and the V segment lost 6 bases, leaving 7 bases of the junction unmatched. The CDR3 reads CASRPGLAGLNEQFF. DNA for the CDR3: TGTGCCAGCAGGCCCGGACTAGCGGGACTAAATGAGCAGTTCTTC.

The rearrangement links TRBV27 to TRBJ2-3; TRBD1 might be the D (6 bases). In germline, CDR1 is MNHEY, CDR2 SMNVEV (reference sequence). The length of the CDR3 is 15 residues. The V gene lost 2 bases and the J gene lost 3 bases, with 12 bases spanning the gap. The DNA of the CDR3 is TGTGCCAGCAGTTTAGGGACATCGGAAACAGATACGCAGTATTTT. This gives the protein CASSLGTSETDTQYF.

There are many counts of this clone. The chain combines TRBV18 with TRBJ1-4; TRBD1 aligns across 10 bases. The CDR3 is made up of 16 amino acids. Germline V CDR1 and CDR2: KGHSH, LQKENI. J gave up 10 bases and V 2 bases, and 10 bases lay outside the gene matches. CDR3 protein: CASSPAGDRGRLKLFF. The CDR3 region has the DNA TGTGCCAGCTCACCAGCGGGGGACAGGGGAAGGTTAAAACTGTTTTTT. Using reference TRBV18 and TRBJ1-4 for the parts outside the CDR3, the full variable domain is NAGVMQNPRHLVRRRGQEARLRCSPMKGHSHVYWYRQLPEEGLKFMVYLQKENIIDESGMPKERFSAEFPKEGPSILRIQQVVRGDSAAYFCASSPAGDRGRLKLFFGSGTQLSVL.

The CDR3 is CASSRLAGESGELFF. CDR3 coding DNA: TGTGCCAGCAGCCGACTAGCGGGAGAGTCCGGGGAGCTGTTTTTT. The chain combines TRBV7-7 with TRBJ2-2, with TRBD2 matching over 12 bases. V was pared by 5 bases and J by 6 bases, with 4 bases of the junction left unmatched. Germline V gene sequence: CDR1 SSHAT, CDR2 FNYEAQ (reference sequence). CDR3 size: 15 residues.

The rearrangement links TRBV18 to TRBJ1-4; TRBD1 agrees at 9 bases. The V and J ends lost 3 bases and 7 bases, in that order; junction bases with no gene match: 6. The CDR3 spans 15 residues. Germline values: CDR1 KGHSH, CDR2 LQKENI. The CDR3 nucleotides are TGTGCCAGCTCACCTCCACAGGGGGCGGGTGAAAAACTGTTTTTT. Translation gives CASSPPQGAGEKLFF.

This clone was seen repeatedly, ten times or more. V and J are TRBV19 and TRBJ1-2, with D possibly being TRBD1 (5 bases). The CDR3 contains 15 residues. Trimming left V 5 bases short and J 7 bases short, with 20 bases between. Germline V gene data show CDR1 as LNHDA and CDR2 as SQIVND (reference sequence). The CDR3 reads CASSPQFGQGAGYTF. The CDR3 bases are TGTGCCAGTAGTCCCCAGTTTGGGCAGGGTGCTGGCTACACCTTC. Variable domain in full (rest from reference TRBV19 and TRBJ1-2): DGGITQSPKYLFRKEGQNVTLSCEQNLNHDAMYWYRQDPGQGLRLIYYSQIVNDFQKGDIAEGYSVSREKKESFPLTVTSAQKNPTAFYLCASSPQFGQGAGYTFGSGTRLTVV.

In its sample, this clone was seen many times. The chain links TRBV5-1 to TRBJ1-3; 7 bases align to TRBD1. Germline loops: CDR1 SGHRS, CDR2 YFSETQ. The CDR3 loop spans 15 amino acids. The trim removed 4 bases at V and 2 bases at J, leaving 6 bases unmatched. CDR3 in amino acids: CASSPETGTGNTIYF. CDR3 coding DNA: TGCGCCAGCAGCCCTGAGACAGGGACTGGAAACACCATATATTTT.

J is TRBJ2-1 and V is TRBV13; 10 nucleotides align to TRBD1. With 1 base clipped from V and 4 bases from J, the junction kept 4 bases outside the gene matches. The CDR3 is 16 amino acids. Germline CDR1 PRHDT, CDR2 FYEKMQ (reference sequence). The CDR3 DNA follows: TGTGCCAGCAGCTTAGCGCGGGACAGGGGTTACAATGAGCAGTTCTTC. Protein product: CASSLARDRGYNEQFF.

The CDR3 reads CASSGQGVEKLFF. CDR3 sequence (DNA): TGCGCCAGCAGCGGACAGGGAGTTGAAAAACTGTTTTTT. This chain links TRBV10-2 with TRBJ1-4; TRBD1 matches at 8 bases. The CDR3 length is 13 residues. J gave up 7 bases and V 6 bases, and 4 bases lay outside the gene matches. Germline V gives CDR1 WSHSY, CDR2 SAAADI.

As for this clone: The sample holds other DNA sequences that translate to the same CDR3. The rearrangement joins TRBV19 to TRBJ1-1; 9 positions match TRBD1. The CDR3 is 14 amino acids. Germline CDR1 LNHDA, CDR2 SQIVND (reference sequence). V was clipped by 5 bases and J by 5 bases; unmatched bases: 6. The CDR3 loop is CASSLDRGRTEAFF. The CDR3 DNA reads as TGTGCCAGTAGTCTGGACAGGGGCAGGACTGAAGCTTTCTTT.

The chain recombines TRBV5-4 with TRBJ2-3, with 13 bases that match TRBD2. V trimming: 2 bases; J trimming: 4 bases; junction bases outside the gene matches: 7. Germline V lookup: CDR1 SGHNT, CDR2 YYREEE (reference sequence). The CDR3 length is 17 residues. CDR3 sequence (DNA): TGTGCCAGCAGCTTATCGAGGGGACTAGCGGGATCAGATACGCAGTATTTT. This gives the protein CASSLSRGLAGSDTQYF.

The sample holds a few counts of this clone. The CDR3 coding sequence is TGCGCCAGCAGCCAATCCCCCTTGGGGGACGAGCAGTACTTC. It yields the protein CASSQSPLGDEQYF. This sequence joins TRBV4-1 and TRBJ2-7; D is tentatively TRBD1 or TRBD2 (5 bases each). The CDR3 totals 14 residues. V lost 2 bases to trimming and J lost 5 bases, with 13 bases between them. Germline lookup yields CDR1 MGHRA and CDR2 YSYEKL.

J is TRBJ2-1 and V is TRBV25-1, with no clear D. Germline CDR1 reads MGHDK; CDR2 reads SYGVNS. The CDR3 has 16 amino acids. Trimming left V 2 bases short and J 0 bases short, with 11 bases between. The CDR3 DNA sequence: TGTGCCAGCAGTGAAAGATCCACGAGCTCCTACAATGAGCAGTTCTTC. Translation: CASSERSTSSYNEQFF.

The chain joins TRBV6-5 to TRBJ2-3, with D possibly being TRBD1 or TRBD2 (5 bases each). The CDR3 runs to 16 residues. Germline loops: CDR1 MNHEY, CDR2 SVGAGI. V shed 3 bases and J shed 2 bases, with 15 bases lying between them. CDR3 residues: CASSYRRTKHTDTQYF. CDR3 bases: TGTGCCAGCAGTTATCGGAGGACAAAACACACAGATACGCAGTATTTT.

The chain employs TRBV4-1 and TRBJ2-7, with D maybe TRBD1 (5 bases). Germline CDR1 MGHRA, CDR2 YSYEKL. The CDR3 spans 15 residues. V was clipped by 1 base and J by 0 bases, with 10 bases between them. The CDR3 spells CASSQGRVDSYEQYF. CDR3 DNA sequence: TGCGCCAGCAGCCAAGGCAGGGTCGACTCCTACGAGCAGTACTTC.

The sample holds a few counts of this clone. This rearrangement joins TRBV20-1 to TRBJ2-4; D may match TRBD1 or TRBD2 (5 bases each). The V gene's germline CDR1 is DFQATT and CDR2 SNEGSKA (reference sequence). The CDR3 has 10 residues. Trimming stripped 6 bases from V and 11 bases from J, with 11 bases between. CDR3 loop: CSAPLGVQYF. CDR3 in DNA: TGCAGTGCCCCCTTGGGGGTTCAGTACTTC.

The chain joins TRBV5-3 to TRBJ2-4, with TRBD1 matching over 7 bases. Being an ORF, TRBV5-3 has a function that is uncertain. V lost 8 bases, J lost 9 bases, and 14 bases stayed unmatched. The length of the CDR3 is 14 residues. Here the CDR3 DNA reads TGTGCCAGCAGCCAAGACAGGGCTTCGGGCATTCAGTACTTC. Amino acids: CASSQDRASGIQYF.

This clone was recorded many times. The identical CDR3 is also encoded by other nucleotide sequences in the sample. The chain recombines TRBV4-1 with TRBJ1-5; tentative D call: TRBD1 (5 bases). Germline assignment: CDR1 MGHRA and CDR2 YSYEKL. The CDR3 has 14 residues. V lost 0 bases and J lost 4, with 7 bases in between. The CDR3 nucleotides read TGCGCCAGCAGCCAAGAGGAGGGGAATCAGCCCCAGCATTTT. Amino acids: CASSQEEGNQPQHF.

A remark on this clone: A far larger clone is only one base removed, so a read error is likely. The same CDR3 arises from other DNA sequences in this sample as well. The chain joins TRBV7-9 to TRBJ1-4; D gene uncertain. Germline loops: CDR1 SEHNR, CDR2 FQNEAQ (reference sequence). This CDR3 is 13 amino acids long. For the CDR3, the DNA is TGTGCTAGCAGCCAAACAGAGAATGAAAAACTGTTTTTT. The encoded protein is CASSQTENEKLFF. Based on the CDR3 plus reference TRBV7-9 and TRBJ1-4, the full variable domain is DTGVSQNPRHKITKRGQNVTFRCDPISEHNRLYWYRQTLGQGPEFLTYFQNEAQLEKSRLLSDRFSAERPKGSFSTLEIQRTEQGDSAMYLCASSQTENEKLFFGSGTQLSVL.

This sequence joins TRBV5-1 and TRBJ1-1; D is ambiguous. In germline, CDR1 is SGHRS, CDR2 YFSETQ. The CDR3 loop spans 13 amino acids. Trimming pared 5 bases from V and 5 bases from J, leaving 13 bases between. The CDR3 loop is CASSREGPTEAFF. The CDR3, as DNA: TGCGCCAGCAGTAGAGAAGGTCCTACTGAAGCTTTCTTT.

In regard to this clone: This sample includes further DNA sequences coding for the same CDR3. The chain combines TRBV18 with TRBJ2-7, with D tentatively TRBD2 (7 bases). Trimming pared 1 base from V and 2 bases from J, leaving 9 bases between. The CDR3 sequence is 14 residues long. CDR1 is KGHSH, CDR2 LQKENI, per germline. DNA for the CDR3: TGTGCCAGCTCACCACAGGGGGGGACCTACGAGCAGTACTTC. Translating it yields CASSPQGGTYEQYF. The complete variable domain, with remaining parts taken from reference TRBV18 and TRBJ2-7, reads NAGVMQNPRHLVRRRGQEARLRCSPMKGHSHVYWYRQLPEEGLKFMVYLQKENIIDESGMPKERFSAEFPKEGPSILRIQQVVRGDSAAYFCASSPQGGTYEQYFGPGTRLTVT.

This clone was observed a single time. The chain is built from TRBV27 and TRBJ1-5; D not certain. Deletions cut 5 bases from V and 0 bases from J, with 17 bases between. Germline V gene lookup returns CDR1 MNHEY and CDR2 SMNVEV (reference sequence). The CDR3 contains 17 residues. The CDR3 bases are TGTGCCAGCAGTCCCCAGCGTGGGAGATATAGCAATCAGCCCCAGCATTTT. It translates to CASSPQRGRYSNQPQHF.

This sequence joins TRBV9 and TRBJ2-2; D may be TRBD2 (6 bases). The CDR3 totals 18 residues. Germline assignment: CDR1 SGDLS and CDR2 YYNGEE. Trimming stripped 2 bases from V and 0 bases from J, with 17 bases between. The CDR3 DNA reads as TGTGCCAGCAGCGTGGTACCCGGAGGGACCGCGAACACCGGGGAGCTGTTTTTT. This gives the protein CASSVVPGGTANTGELFF. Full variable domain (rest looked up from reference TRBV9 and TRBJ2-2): DSGVTQTPKHLITATGQRVTLRCSPRSGDLSVYWYQQSLDQGLQFLIQYYNGEERAKGNILERFSAQQFPDLHSELNLSSLELGDSALYFCASSVVPGGTANTGELFFGEGSRLTVL.